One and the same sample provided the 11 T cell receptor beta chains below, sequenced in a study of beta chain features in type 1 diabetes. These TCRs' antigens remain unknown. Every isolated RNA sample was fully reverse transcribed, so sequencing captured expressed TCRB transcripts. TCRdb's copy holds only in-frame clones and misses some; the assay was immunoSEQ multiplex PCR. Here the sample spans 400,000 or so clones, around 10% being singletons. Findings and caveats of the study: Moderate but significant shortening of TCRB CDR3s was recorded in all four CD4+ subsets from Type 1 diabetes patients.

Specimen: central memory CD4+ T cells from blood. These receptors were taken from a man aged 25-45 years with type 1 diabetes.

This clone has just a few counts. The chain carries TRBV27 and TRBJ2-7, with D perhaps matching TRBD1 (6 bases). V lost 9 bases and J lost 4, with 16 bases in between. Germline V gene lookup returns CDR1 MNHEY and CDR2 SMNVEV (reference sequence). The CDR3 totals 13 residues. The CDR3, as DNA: TGTGCCAGTAAAGGGACAAGCAGATACGAGCAGTACTTC. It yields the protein CASKGTSRYEQYF.

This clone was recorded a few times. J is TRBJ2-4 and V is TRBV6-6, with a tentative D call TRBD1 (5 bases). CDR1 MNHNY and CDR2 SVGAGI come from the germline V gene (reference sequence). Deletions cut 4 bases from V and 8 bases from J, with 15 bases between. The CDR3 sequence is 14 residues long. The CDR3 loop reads CASSLSARDDIQYF. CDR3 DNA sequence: TGTGCCAGCAGTTTATCAGCCAGGGATGACATTCAGTACTTC.

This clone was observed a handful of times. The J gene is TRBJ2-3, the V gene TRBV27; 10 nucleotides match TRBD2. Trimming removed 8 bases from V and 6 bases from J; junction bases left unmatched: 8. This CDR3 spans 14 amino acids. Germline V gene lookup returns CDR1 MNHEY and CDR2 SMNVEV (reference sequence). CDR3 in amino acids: CASRTSGTGDTQYF. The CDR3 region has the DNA TGTGCCAGCCGTACTAGCGGGACGGGGGATACGCAGTATTTT.

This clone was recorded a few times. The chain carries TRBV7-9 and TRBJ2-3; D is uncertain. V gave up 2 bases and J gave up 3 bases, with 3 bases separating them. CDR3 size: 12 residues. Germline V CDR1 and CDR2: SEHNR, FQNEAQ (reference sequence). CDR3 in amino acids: CASSLQTDTQYF. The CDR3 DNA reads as TGTGCCAGCAGCTTACAGACAGATACGCAGTATTTT.

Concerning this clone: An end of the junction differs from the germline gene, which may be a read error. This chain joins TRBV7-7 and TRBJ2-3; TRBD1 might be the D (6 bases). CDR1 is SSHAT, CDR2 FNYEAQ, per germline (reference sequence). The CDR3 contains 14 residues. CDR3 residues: CASSWTDYTDTQYF. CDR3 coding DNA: TGTGCTAGCAGCTGGACAGATTACACAGATACGCAGTATTTT.

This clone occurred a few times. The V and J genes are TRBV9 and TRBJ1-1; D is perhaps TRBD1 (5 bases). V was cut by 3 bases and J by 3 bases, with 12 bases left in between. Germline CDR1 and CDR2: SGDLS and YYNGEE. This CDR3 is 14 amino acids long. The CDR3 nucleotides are TGTGCCAGCAGCGCGAACTCAGGGTACACTGAAGCTTTCTTT. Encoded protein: CASSANSGYTEAFF.

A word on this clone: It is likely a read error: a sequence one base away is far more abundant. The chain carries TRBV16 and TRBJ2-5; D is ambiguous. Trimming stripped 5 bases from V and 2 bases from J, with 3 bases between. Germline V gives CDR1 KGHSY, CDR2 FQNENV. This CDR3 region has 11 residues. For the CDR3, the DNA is TGTGCCAGCAGCGTTCAAGAGACCCAGTACTTC. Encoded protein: CASSVQETQYF.

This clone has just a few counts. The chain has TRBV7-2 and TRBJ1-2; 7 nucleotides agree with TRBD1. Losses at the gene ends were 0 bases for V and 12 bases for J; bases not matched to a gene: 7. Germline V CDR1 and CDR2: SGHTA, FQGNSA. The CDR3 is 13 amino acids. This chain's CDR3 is CASSLARQGQNTF. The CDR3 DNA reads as TGTGCCAGCAGCTTAGCACGACAGGGACAAAACACCTTC. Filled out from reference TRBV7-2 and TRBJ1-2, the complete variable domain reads GAGVSQSPSNKVTEKGKDVELRCDPISGHTALYWYRQSLGQGLEFLIYFQGNSAPDKSGLPSDRFSAERTGGSVSTLTIQRTQQEDSAVYLCASSLARQGQNTFGSGTRLTVV.

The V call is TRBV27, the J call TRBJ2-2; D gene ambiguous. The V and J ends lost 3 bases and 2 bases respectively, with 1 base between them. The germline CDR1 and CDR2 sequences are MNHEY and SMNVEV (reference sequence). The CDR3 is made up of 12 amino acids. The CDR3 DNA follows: TGTGCCAGCAGTTTTAACACCGGGGAGCTGTTTTTT. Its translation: CASSFNTGELFF.

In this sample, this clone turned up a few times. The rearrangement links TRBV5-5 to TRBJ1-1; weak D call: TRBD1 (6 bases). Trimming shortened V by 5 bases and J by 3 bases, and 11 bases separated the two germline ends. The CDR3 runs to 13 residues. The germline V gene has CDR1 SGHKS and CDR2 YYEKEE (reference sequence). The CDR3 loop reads CASRTDSYTEAFF. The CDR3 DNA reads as TGTGCCAGCAGAACGGACAGCTACACTGAAGCTTTCTTT. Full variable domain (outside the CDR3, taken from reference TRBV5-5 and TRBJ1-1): DAGVTQSPTHLIKTRGQQVTLRCSPISGHKSVSWYQQVLGQGPQFIFQYYEKEERGRGNFPDRFSARQFPNYSSELNVNALLLGDSALYLCASRTDSYTEAFFGQGTRLTVV.

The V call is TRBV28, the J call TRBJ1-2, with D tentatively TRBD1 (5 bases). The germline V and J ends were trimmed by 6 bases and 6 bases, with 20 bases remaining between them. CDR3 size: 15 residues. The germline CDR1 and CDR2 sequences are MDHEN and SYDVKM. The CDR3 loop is CASSLRDLRRDGYTF. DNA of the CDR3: TGTGCCAGCAGCCTAAGGGACCTCAGGAGGGATGGCTACACCTTC.